This T cell receptor beta chain was captured by sequencing in a study of cytotoxic CD8 clonotypes in ibrutinib-treated CLL. About the research overall: Samples yielded averages of some 250,000 productive templates and over 90,000 productive rearrangements.

This table comes from immunoSEQ multiplex PCR, and its TCRdb copy is limited to in-frame clones, with some not included. The sample holds 330,000 or so clones, 67% seen once. General study findings and limits: Clonality increased at ibrutinib response and stayed stable in sustained remission. At progression, however, it fell back toward baseline. Private clonotypes, not public ones, expanded at ibrutinib response.

On this clone: The target antigen is unknown.

CDR3 length equals 16 residues. Germline loops: CDR1 SGHDT, CDR2 YYEEEE. Trimming removed 4 bases from V and 3 bases from J; junction bases left unmatched: 6. The source is a human donor with chronic lymphocytic leukemia. The sequences come from PBMCs, collected after 36 months of ibrutinib treatment. This sequence joins TRBV5-6 and TRBJ1-5; 11 nucleotides match TRBD1. CDR3 residues: CASSAAGQGDNQPQHF. In DNA, the CDR3 is TGTGCCAGCAGCGCCGCGGGACAGGGGGACAATCAGCCCCAGCATTTT.